This T cell receptor beta chain was profiled in a study of shared clonotypes between healthy human individuals. TCRdb keeps only in-frame clones here, not all; method: immunoSEQ multiplex PCR. The profile shows roughly 1 million clones, 75% to 85% of them singletons. The trim removed 5 bases at V and 4 bases at J, leaving 6 bases unmatched. The germline gives CDR1 SNHLY, CDR2 FYNNEI. The CDR3 is made up of 14 amino acids. Study-level points and caveats: Relative to clonotypes present in all four donors, those not shared had lower generation probabilities. Across a few donors, naive CD4 shared 5% to 6%, naive CD8 approximately 3.5%, memory CD4 roughly 2.5%, memory CD8 0.4% to 0.5%.

As to this clone: Its antigen is not known.

The rearrangement links TRBV2 to TRBJ2-5; 8 bases match TRBD1. Sample: memory CD4+ T cells from PBMCs. Specified subset: CD45RA-negative fraction. This sequence originates from a young man in good health. Some clones in this sample may be carry-over from other donors' samples. The CDR3 DNA follows: TGTGCCAGCAGTTTTGTACAGGGGGGAGAGACCCAGTACTTC. Encoded protein: CASSFVQGGETQYF.